This T cell receptor beta chain derives from a study of T cell repertoires in cytomegalovirus infection. Trimming took 5 bases from V and 1 from J; bases not matched to a gene: 8. The CDR3 has 15 residues. In germline, CDR1 is SGHTA, CDR2 FQGNSA. This clonotype was detected many times. Its antigen is not identified. TCRdb analysed the reads with MiXCR anew, one entry per CDR3 protein. The sample holds about 35,000 distinct CDR3 sequences, just over 50% seen once. This clonotype was sampled from a human donor in good health (CMV status not recorded). Some clones in this sample may be carry-over from other donors' samples. This material consisted of CD8+ T cells from cultured PBMCs, taken from culture after CMV antigen stimulation. J is TRBJ2-7 and V is TRBV7-2; 7 positions agree with TRBD2. The CDR3 bases are TGTGCCAGCAGCCCTACTAGCGAAAGTTCCTACGAGCAGTACTTC. Its protein is CASSPTSESSYEQYF.